The clone carrying this T cell receptor (beta chain) was seen once. The antigen remains undetermined. The record originates from a study of beta chain features in type 1 diabetes. Study outcomes and limitations: In all four CD4+ subsets, TCRB CDR3 length was significantly, moderately reduced in type 1 diabetes.

The germline V gene has CDR1 SNHLY and CDR2 FYNNEI. The germline V and J ends were trimmed by 7 bases and 0 bases, with 9 bases remaining between them. CDR3 size: 13 residues. Reverse transcription of all isolated RNA meant that expressed TCRB transcripts were sequenced. Sequencing used immunoSEQ multiplex PCR; TCRdb keeps in-frame clones, though not all of them. The sample carries hundreds of thousands of clones, 15% to 19% recorded once. Sequenced input: naive CD4+ T cells from blood. The chain employs TRBV2 and TRBJ1-1; possible D gene TRBD1, 5 bases. The sequence was obtained from a man aged 18 to 30 in good health. The CDR3 protein is CASNAGVNTEAFF. Here the CDR3 DNA reads TGTGCCAGCAACGCGGGGGTGAACACTGAAGCTTTCTTT.